Included here is one T cell receptor (beta chain) sequence, with context. This CDR3 has 13 amino acids. Per the germline V gene, CDR1 is SGHDT and CDR2 is YYEEEE. V shed 3 bases and J shed 6 bases, with 11 bases lying between them. These data come from a study of blood T cell repertoires in COVID-19. Data came from immunoSEQ multiplex PCR; TCRdb stores just in-frame clones and leaves some out. In the table there are 200,000 or so clones, roughly 79% of which are singletons. This chain connects TRBV5-6 to TRBJ2-3; D possibly corresponds to TRBD2 (6 bases). The receptor's source is a woman aged 80 or older with COVID-19, enrolled during active disease. The sample comprised peripheral blood. Here the CDR3 reads CASSYDSGDTQYF. In DNA, the CDR3 is TGTGCCAGCAGCTATGACAGCGGGGATACGCAGTATTTT.